Listed below are T cell receptor beta chains from one sample, sequenced in a study of technical replicates of blood from a handful of donors. TCRdb keeps only in-frame clones here, not all; method: immunoSEQ multiplex PCR. Here the sample spans just under 60,000 clones, around 96% being singletons. The sequencing input was PBMCs. These receptors were obtained from a human donor in good health. Some clones in this sample may be carry-over from other donors' samples. Each CDR3 is given with its conserved first and last residue. A D gene is named only where the DNA matches it firmly. Clone size is not always given. Where it is, it says once, few, many or a class for expanded clones.

NA	TRBJ2-7	NA	TRBV30	CAWSVSYEQYF	TGTGCCTGGAGTGTATCTTACGAGCAGTACTTC
NA	TRBJ2-3	NA	TRBV19	CASSTLRGDTDTQYF	TGTGCCAGTAGCACCCTTAGGGGCGACACAGATACGCAGTATTTT
NA	TRBJ1-2	NA	TRBV18	CASSLQDSLGYTF	TGTGCCAGCTCACTACAAGACAGTCTTGGCTACACCTTC
TRBD2	TRBJ2-1	NA	TRBV6-1	CASSEGAGAYNEQFF	TGTGCCAGCAGTGAAGGTGCGGGAGCCTACAATGAGCAGTTCTTC
NA	TRBJ1-6	NA	TRBV9	CASSSGVGGSPLHF	TGTGCCAGCAGCTCTGGAGTGGGTGGTTCACCCCTCCACTTT
NA	TRBJ2-1	NA	TRBV4-3	CASRQMVGSYNEQFF	TGCGCCAGCAGACAGATGGTTGGTTCCTACAATGAGCAGTTCTTC
NA	TRBJ2-4	NA	TRBV7-2	CASSRRGGGIPKNIQYF	TGTGCCAGCAGCCGCCGAGGGGGCGGGATCCCCAAAAACATTCAGTACTTC
NA	TRBJ2-5	once	TRBV5-1	CASSSGQGGETQYF	TGCGCCAGCAGCTCCGGGCAGGGAGGAGAGACCCAGTACTTC
NA	TRBJ2-1	NA	TRBV5-4	CASSFGELAAEQFF	TGTGCCAGCAGCTTTGGGGAATTAGCGGCTGAGCAGTTCTTC
NA	TRBJ2-1	NA	TRBV19	CASSIGEALYNEQFF	TGTGCCAGTAGTATAGGGGAGGCCCTCTACAATGAGCAGTTCTTC
TRBD2	TRBJ2-6	NA	TRBV7-2	CASSGGGPSGANVLTF	TGTGCCAGCAGCGGCGGGGGGCCATCTGGGGCCAACGTCCTGACTTTC
NA	TRBJ1-5	NA	TRBV18	CASSRRASNQPQHF	TGTGCCAGCTCGCGGCGGGCAAGCAATCAGCCCCAGCATTTT
NA	TRBJ2-1	NA	TRBV7-9	CASSTEGEQFF	TGTGCCAGCAGCACAGAGGGTGAGCAGTTCTTC
TRBD1	TRBJ1-2	once	TRBV5-1	CASRPGQGGRNYGYTF	TGCGCCAGCAGGCCCGGACAGGGCGGTCGAAACTATGGCTACACCTTC
TRBD2	TRBJ2-7	NA	TRBV30	CAWTSTGVAGEQYF	TGTGCCTGGACCTCGACTGGGGTAGCGGGCGAGCAGTACTTC
NA	TRBJ2-4	many	TRBV6-1	CASSEVVGDQNIQYF	TGTGCCAGCAGTGAAGTAGTAGGGGATCAAAACATTCAGTACTTC
NA	TRBJ1-1	NA	TRBV28	CASSFYFAEVTEAFF	TGTGCCAGCAGTTTCTACTTTGCCGAAGTCACTGAAGCTTTCTTT
TRBD1	TRBJ2-7	NA	TRBV7-9	CASSSAGGFTYEQYF	TGTGCCAGCAGCTCCGCAGGGGGTTTCACCTACGAGCAGTACTTC
TRBD1	TRBJ2-3	NA	TRBV6-4	CASSDGTGSTDTQYF	TGTGCCAGCAGTGACGGGACAGGGAGCACAGATACGCAGTATTTT
TRBD2	TRBJ2-1	NA	TRBV30	CAWSAMKGGPFF	TGTGCCTGGAGTGCAATGAAGGGAGGGCCGTTCTTC
TRBD1	TRBJ2-7	NA	TRBV4-1	CASSQDSGTGVYEQYF	TGCGCCAGCAGCCAGGATTCCGGGACAGGCGTTTACGAGCAGTACTTC
TRBD1	TRBJ2-2	NA	TRBV7-6	CASSLKDRGIAGELFF	TGTGCCAGCAGCTTAAAGGACAGGGGGATCGCCGGGGAGCTGTTTTTT
NA	TRBJ2-5	NA	TRBV7-2	CASSLPPETQYF	TGTGCCAGCAGCTTACCCCCGGAGACCCAGTACTTC
NA	TRBJ1-2	NA	TRBV6-1	CASSEGQYFRNYGYTF	TGTGCCAGCAGTGAAGGACAGTACTTTCGAAACTATGGCTACACCTTC
NA	TRBJ2-3	NA	TRBV6-6	CASTPTGSYTQYF	TGTGCCAGCACCCCCACCGGGTCCTATACGCAGTATTTT
NA	TRBJ1-2	NA	TRBV10-2	CASRLDGGGYTF	TGCGCCAGCAGACTGGACGGGGGAGGCTACACCTTC
NA	TRBJ2-1	many	TRBV5-1	CASSLGGGYNEQFF	TGCGCCAGCAGCTTGGGGGGAGGATACAATGAGCAGTTCTTC
NA	TRBJ2-7	few	TRBV7-8	CASSLAIASYEQYF	TGTGCCAGCAGCTTAGCCATAGCCTCCTACGAGCAGTACTTC
NA	TRBJ2-3	NA	TRBV12-5	CASGTGTHTDTQYF	TGTGCTAGTGGGACCGGGACTCACACAGATACGCAGTATTTT
NA	TRBJ2-7	NA	TRBV5-1	CASSGLDGPYEQYF	TGCGCCAGCAGCGGACTGGACGGCCCCTACGAGCAGTACTTC
TRBD2	TRBJ2-3	NA	TRBV9	CASSVGNSGSTDTQYF	TGTGCCAGCAGCGTAGGCAATAGCGGGAGCACAGATACGCAGTATTTT
NA	TRBJ2-5	NA	TRBV7-8	CASSNNFETQYF	TGTGCCAGCAGCAACAATTTCGAGACCCAGTACTTC
NA	TRBJ2-2	NA	TRBV7-9	CASSTTEGRTGELFF	TGTGCCAGCAGCACAACGGAGGGGAGGACCGGGGAGCTGTTTTTT
NA	TRBJ2-1	NA	TRBV7-2	CASSPRDSSYNEQFF	TGTGCCAGCAGCCCACGGGACTCCTCCTACAATGAGCAGTTCTTC
TRBD1	TRBJ2-5	NA	TRBV15	CATSREDRGETQYF	TGTGCCACCAGCAGAGAGGACAGGGGGGAGACCCAGTACTTC
NA	TRBJ2-1	NA	TRBV11-3	CASSSSRAGEQFF	TGTGCCAGCAGCTCCTCGCGGGCCGGCGAGCAGTTCTTC
NA	TRBJ2-2	NA	TRBV6-5	CASSYWTANTGELFF	TGTGCCAGCAGTTATTGGACAGCGAACACCGGGGAGCTGTTTTTT
NA	TRBJ2-4	NA	TRBV6-5	CASSYSGGPGKNIQYF	TGTGCCAGCAGTTACTCCGGAGGGCCGGGCAAAAACATTCAGTACTTC
NA	TRBJ2-7	NA	TRBV27	CASSSLHYEQYF	TGTGCCAGCAGCTCTTTACACTACGAGCAGTACTTC
NA	TRBJ1-2	NA	TRBV7-9	CASSLGEGRGYTF	TGTGCCAGCAGCTTAGGGGAGGGAAGAGGCTACACCTTC
NA	TRBJ1-1	NA	TRBV6-5	CASRINRELNTEAFF	TGTGCCAGCAGGATAAACAGGGAGCTGAACACTGAAGCTTTCTTT
TRBD1	TRBJ2-7	NA	TRBV5-1	CASSLASGGLGEQYF	TGCGCCAGCAGCTTGGCCTCAGGGGGCTTGGGCGAGCAGTACTTC
NA	TRBJ1-6	NA	TRBV7-2	CASSLYLDSPLHF	TGTGCCAGCAGCCTCTATCTCGATTCACCCCTCCACTTT
NA	TRBJ1-5	NA	TRBV15	CATSRDRYNQPQHF	TGTGCCACCAGCAGAGATAGATACAATCAGCCCCAGCATTTT
TRBD2	TRBJ2-5	NA	TRBV5-1	CASSLGTSGGAKETQYF	TGCGCCAGCAGCTTGGGGACTAGCGGGGGGGCGAAGGAGACCCAGTACTTC
TRBD2	TRBJ2-7	NA	TRBV4-2	CASSGGTSGSSYEQYF	TGTGCCAGCAGCGGCGGGACTAGCGGGAGCTCCTACGAGCAGTACTTC
TRBD2	TRBJ2-1	NA	TRBV29-1	CSVVLADYNEQFF	TGCAGCGTTGTGCTAGCGGATTACAATGAGCAGTTCTTC
NA	TRBJ2-2	NA	TRBV5-4	CASSGRTTTNTGELFF	TGTGCCAGCAGCGGAAGGACAACGACGAACACCGGGGAGCTGTTTTTT